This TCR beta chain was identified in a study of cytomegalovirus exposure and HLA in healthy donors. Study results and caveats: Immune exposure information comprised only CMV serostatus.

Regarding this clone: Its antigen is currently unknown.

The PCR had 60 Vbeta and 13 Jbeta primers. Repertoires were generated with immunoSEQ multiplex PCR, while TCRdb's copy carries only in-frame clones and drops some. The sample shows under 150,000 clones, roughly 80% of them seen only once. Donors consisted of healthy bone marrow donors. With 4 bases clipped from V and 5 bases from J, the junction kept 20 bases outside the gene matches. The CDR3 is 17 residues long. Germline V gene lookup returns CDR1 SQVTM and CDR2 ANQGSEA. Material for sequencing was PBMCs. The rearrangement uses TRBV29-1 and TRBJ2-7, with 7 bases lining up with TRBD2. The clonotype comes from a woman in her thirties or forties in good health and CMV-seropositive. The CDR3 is CSVGGRDAGVFLNEQYF. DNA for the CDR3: TGCAGCGTTGGTGGCAGGGACGCGGGAGTCTTCTTGAACGAGCAGTACTTC.